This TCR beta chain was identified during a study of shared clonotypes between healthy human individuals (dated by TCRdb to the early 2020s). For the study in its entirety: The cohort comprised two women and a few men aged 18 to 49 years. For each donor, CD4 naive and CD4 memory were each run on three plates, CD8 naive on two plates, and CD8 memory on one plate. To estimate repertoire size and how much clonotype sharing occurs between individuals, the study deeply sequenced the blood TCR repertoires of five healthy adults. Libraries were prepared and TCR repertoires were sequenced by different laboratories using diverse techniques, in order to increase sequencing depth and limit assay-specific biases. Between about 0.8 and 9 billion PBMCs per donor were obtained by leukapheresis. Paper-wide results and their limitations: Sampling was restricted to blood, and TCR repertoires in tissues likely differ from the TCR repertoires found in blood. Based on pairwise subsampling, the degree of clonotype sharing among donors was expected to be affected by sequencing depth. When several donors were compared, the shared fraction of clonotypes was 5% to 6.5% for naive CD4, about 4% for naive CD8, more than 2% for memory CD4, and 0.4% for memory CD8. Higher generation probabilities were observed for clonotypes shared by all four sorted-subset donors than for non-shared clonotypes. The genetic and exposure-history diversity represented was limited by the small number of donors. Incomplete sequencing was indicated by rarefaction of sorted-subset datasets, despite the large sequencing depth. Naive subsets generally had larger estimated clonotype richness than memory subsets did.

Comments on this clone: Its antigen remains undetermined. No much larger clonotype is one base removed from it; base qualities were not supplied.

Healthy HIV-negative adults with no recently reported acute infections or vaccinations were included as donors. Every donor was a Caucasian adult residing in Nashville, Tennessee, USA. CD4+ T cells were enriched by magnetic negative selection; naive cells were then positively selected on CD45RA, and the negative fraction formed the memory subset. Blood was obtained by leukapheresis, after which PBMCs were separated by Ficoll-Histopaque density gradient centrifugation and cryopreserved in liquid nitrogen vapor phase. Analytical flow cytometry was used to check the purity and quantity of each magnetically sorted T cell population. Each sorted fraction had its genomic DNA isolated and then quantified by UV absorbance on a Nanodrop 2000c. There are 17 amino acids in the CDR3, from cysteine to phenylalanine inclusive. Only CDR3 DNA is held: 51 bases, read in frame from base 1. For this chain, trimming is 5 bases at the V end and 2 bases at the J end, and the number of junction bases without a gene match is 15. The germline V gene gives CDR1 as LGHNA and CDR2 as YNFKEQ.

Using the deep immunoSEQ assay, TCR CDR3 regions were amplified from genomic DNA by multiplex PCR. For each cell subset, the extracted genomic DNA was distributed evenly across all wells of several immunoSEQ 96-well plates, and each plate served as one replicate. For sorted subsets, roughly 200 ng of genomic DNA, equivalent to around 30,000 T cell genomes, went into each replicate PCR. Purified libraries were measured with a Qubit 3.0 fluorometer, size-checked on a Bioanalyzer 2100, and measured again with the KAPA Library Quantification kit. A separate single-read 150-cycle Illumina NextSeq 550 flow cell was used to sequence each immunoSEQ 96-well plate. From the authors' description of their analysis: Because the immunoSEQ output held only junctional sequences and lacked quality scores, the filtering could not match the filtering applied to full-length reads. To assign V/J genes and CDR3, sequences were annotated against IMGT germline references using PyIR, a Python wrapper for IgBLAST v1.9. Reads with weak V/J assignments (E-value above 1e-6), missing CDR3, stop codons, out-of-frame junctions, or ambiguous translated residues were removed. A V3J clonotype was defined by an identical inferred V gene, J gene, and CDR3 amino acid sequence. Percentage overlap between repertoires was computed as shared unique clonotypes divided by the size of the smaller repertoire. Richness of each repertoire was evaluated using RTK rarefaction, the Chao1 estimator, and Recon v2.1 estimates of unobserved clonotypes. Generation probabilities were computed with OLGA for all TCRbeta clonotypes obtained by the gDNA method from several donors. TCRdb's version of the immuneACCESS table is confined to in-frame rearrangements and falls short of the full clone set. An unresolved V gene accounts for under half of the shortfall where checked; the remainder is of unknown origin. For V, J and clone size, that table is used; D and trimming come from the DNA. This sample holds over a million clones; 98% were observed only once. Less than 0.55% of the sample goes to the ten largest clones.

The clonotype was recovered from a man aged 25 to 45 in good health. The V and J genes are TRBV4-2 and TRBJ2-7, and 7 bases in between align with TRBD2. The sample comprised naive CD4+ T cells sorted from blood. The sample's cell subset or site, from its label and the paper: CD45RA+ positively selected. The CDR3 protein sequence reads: CASSKGASGDLTYEQYF. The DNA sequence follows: TGTGCCAGCAGCAAAGGGGCGAGCGGGGACCTTACCTACGAGCAGTACTTC.